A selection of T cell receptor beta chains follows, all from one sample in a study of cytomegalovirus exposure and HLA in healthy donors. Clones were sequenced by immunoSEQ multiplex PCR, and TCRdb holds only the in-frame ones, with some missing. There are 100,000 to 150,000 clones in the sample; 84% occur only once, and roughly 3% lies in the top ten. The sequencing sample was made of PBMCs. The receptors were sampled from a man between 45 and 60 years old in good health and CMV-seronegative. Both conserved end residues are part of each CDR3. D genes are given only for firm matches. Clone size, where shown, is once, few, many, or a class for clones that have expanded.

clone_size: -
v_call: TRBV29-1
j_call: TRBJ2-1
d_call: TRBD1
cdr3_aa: CSVPTGTGDNEQFF
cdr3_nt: TGCAGCGTTCCTACCGGGACAGGGGACAATGAGCAGTTCTTC

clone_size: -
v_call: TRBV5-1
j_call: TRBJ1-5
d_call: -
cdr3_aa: CASSLKTDRRSVPQHF
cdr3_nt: TGCGCCAGCAGCCTAAAAACCGACAGGAGAAGTGTGCCCCAGCATTTT

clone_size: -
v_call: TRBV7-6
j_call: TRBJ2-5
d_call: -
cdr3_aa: CASSHVVGGNQETQYF
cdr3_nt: TGTGCCAGCAGCCATGTAGTTGGGGGGAATCAAGAGACCCAGTACTTC

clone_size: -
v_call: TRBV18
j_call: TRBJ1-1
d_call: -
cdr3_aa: CASSSGLTNTEAFF
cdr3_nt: TGTGCCAGCTCTTCGGGACTGACGAACACTGAAGCTTTCTTT

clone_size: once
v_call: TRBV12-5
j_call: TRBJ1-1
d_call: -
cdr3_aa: CASGLGTSEAFF
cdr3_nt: TGTGCTAGTGGTTTAGGGACATCTGAAGCTTTCTTT

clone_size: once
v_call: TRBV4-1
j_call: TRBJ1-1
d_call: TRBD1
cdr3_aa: CASSVGQVAVDTEAFF
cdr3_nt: TGCGCCAGCAGCGTCGGACAGGTTGCGGTGGACACTGAAGCTTTCTTT

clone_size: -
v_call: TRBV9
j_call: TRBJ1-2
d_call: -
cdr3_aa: CASSVGRATTNYGYTF
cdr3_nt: TGTGCCAGCAGCGTCGGCAGGGCGACAACTAACTATGGCTACACCTTC

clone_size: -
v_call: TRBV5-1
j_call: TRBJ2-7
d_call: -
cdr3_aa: CASSLAGRSTYEQYF
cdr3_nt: TGCGCCAGCAGCTTGGCAGGTAGGTCTACCTACGAGCAGTACTTC

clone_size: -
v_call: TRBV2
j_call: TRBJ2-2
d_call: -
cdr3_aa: CASSGTPINTGELFF
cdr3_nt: TGTGCCAGCTCCGGGACACCAATTAACACCGGGGAGCTGTTTTTT

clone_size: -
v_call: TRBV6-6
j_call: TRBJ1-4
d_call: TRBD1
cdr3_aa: CASSQRQGGEKLFF
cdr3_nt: TGTGCCAGCAGCCAGCGACAGGGAGGTGAAAAACTGTTTTTT

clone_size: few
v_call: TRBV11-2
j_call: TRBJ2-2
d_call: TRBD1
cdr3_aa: CASARQGTGELFF
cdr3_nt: TGTGCCAGCGCGAGACAGGGTACCGGGGAGCTGTTTTTT

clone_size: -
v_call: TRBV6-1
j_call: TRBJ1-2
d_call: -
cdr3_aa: CASSEVLRGYTF
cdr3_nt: TGTGCCAGCAGTGAAGTTCTTCGGGGCTACACCTTC

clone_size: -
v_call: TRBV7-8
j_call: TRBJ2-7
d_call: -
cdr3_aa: CASSSGHSYEQYF
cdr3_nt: TGTGCCAGCAGCTCGGGACACTCCTACGAGCAGTACTTC

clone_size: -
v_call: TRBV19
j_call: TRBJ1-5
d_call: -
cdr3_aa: CASNRQFNQPQHF
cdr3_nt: TGTGCCAGTAATCGACAGTTCAATCAGCCCCAGCATTTT

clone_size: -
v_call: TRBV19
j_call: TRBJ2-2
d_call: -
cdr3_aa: CASRITGLGTGELFF
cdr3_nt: TGTGCCAGTAGGATAACAGGGTTAGGCACCGGGGAGCTGTTTTTT

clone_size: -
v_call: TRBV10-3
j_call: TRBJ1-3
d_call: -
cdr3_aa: CAISEIHSGNTIYF
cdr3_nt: TGTGCCATCAGTGAGATTCACAGTGGAAACACCATATATTTT

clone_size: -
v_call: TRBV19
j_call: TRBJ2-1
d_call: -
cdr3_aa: CASSRWGGHEQFF
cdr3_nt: TGTGCCAGTAGTAGGTGGGGGGGCCATGAGCAGTTCTTC

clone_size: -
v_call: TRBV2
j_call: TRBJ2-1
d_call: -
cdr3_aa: CASSDDGSYYEQFF
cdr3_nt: TGTGCCAGCAGTGATGATGGTAGCTACTATGAGCAGTTCTTC

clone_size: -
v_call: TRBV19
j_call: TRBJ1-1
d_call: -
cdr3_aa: CASSIGRGAEAFF
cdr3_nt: TGTGCCAGTAGTATAGGCAGGGGTGCTGAAGCTTTCTTT

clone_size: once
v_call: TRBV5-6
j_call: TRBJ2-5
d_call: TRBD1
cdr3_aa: CASSLGGQGGETQYF
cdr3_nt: TGTGCCAGCAGCTTGGGGGGACAGGGCGGAGAGACCCAGTACTTC

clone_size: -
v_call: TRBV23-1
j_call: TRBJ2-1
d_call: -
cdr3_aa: CASSQVCVMEQFF
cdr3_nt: TGCGCCAGCAGTCAAGTTTGTGTTATGGAGCAGTTCTTC

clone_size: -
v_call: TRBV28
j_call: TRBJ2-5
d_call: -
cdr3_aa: CASSPPWRAETQYF
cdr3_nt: TGTGCCAGCAGCCCGCCGTGGAGGGCGGAGACCCAGTACTTC

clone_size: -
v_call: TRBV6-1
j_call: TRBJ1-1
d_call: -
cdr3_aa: CASSQSGNTEAFF
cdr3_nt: TGTGCCAGCAGTCAGTCAGGGAACACTGAAGCTTTCTTT

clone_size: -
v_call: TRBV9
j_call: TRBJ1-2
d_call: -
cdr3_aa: CASSVPGGSMNGYTF
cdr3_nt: TGTGCCAGCAGCGTCCCGGGGGGCTCTATGAATGGCTACACCTTC

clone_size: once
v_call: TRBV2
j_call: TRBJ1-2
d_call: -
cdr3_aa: CASSVGGRGGYGYTF
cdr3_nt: TGTGCCAGCAGTGTCGGTGGAAGGGGGGGCTATGGCTACACCTTC

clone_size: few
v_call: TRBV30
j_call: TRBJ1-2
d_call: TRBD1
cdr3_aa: CAWRTGNGYTF
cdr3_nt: TGTGCCTGGAGGACAGGGAATGGCTACACCTTC

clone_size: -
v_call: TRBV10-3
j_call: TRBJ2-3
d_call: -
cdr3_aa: CAIRGGAKPDTQYF
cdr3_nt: TGTGCCATCAGAGGGGGGGCCAAGCCAGATACGCAGTATTTT

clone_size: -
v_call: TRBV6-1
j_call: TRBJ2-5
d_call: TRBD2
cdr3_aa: CASSAGHWAGEQYF
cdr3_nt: TGTGCCAGCAGTGCCGGTCACTGGGCGGGGGAGCAGTACTTC

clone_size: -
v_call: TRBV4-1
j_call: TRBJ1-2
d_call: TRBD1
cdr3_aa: CASSHDRGSYGYTF
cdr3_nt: TGCGCCAGCAGCCACGACAGGGGAAGCTATGGCTACACCTTC

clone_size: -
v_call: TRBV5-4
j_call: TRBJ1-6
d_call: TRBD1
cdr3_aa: CASSLNRGNSPLHF
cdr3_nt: TGTGCCAGCAGCTTGAACAGGGGTAACTCACCCCTCCACTTT

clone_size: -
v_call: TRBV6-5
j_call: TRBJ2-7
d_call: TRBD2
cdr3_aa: CASSYAGAWYEQYF
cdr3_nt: TGTGCCAGCAGTTACGCGGGAGCGTGGTACGAGCAGTACTTC

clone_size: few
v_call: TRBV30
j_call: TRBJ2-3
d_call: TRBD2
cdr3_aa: CAWSPGLAGGQGDTQYF
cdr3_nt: TGTGCCTGGAGCCCCGGACTAGCGGGGGGGCAGGGAGATACGCAGTATTTT

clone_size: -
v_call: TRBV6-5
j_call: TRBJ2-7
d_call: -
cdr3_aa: CASGGAEQYF
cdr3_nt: TGTGCCAGCGGTGGGGCCGAGCAGTACTTC

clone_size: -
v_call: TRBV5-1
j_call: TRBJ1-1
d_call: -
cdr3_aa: CASTPGEGVNTEAFF
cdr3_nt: TGCGCCAGCACCCCCGGGGAGGGAGTGAACACTGAAGCTTTCTTT

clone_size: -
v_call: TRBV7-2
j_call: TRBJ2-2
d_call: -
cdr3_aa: CASSLLEGLLAGELFF
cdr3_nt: TGTGCCAGCAGCTTACTAGAGGGTTTGTTAGCCGGGGAGCTGTTTTTT

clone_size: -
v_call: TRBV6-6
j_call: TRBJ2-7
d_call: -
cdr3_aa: CASSLIGQEQYF
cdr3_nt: TGTGCCAGCAGCTTAATAGGACAGGAGCAGTACTTC

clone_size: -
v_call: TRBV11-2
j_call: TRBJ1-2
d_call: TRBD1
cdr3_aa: CASSRDRADSYGYTF
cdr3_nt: TGTGCCAGCAGCAGGGACAGGGCTGACTCGTATGGCTACACCTTC